The 9 T cell receptor beta chains given below trace back to one sample, sequenced in a study of shared clonotypes between healthy human individuals (dated by TCRdb to 2020 to 2021). Library construction relied on the immunoSEQ multiplex PCR assay. Entries here come from immuneACCESS through TCRdb and include only in-frame sequences with V and J called. Some clones fail to appear in such tables; in the studies checked, an unresolved V gene covers under half of the shortfall, and the cause of the remainder is unknown. Within this sample are over 2 million clones, with roughly 92% of them counted one time only. 0.37% of the sample is taken by the ten largest. Sequencing input: naive CD4+ T cells from PBMCs. This sample's cell subset or site label indicates: CD45RA+ positively selected. These receptors all come from a young man in good health. Some clones in this sample may be carry-over from other donors' samples.

V gene TRBV6-1 combines with J gene TRBJ2-7, with D unclear. The CDR3 runs to 11 residues. Germline V gene lookup returns CDR1 MNHNS and CDR2 SASEGT. V was shortened by 6 bases and J by 4 bases, with 7 bases between the two germline ends. CDR3 nucleotides: TGTGCCAGCAGCTCCCAATACGAGCAGTACTTC. Encoded protein: CASSSQYEQYF.

This chain uses TRBV18 with TRBJ2-5, with a possible D match to TRBD2 (5 bases). Trimming removed 1 base at V and 1 base at J, with 13 bases between. CDR1 and CDR2 from the germline V gene are KGHSH and LQKENI. This CDR3 spans 16 amino acids. The DNA of the CDR3 is TGTGCCAGCTCACCACGCCTCAGCGGTCCCCAAGAGACCCAGTACTTC. Translation: CASSPRLSGPQETQYF.

The gene calls are TRBV5-6 and TRBJ1-5; tentatively, D is TRBD1 (5 bases). V was cut by 3 bases and J by 5 bases, with 12 bases left in between. The CDR3 extends over 14 amino acids. CDR1 is SGHDT and CDR2 is YYEEEE in the germline V gene. The CDR3 nucleotides read TGTGCCAGCAGCTCGCACGGGGGGGATCAGCCCCAGCATTTT. Its protein product is CASSSHGGDQPQHF.

The chain joins TRBV11-2 to TRBJ1-1; 8 positions agree with TRBD1. The CDR3 has 14 amino acids. V shed 5 bases and J 4 bases; nucleotides not matched to a gene: 6. Germline V CDR1 and CDR2: SGHAT, FQNNGV. The CDR3 DNA sequence: TGTGCCAGCAGCGCCCGGGACAGGTCCACTGAAGCTTTCTTT. Residues: CASSARDRSTEAFF.

The table lists this clone with a few counts. The V gene is TRBV7-2, the J gene TRBJ1-1; 9 bases align to TRBD1. CDR1 SGHTA and CDR2 FQGNSA come from the germline V gene. The CDR3 length is 16 residues. J lost 1 base, V lost 1 base, and 4 bases had no gene match. CDR3 in amino acids: CASSLVWGQGNTEAFF. CDR3 nucleotides: TGTGCCAGCAGCTTAGTGTGGGGACAGGGGAACACTGAAGCTTTCTTT.

V gene TRBV11-2 combines with J gene TRBJ2-5; D tentatively reads TRBD1 or TRBD2 (6 bases each). The CDR3 is 12 amino acids. Germline V gene lookup returns CDR1 SGHAT and CDR2 FQNNGV. V was pared by 5 bases and J by 9 bases, with 13 bases between. CDR3 sequence (DNA): TGTGCCAGCAGCCAGGGGACTGTGGCCCAGTACTTC. Translating it yields CASSQGTVAQYF. Using reference TRBV11-2 and TRBJ2-5 for the parts outside the CDR3, the full variable domain is EAGVAQSPRYKIIEKRQSVAFWCNPISGHATLYWYQQILGQGPKLLIQFQNNGVVDDSQLPKDRFSAERLKGVDSTLKIQPAKLEDSAVYLCASSQGTVAQYFGPGTRLLVL.

Worth noting for this clone: The same CDR3 is also encoded by other DNA sequences in this sample. V usage is TRBV5-1 and J usage is TRBJ2-5; the match to TRBD1 covers 8 bases. Losses at the gene ends were 0 bases for V and 2 bases for J; bases not matched to a gene: 3. The CDR3 covers 15 residues. Germline assignment: CDR1 SGHRS and CDR2 YFSETQ. The CDR3 here is CASSLAGQGQETQYF. In DNA, the CDR3 is TGCGCCAGCAGCTTGGCAGGACAGGGTCAAGAGACCCAGTACTTC.

The chain recombines TRBV10-3 with TRBJ2-7, with 11 bases fitting TRBD1. With 4 bases clipped from V and 3 bases from J, the junction kept 8 bases outside the gene matches. Germline V CDR1 and CDR2: ENHRY, SYGVKD. CDR3 length equals 16 residues. The CDR3 spells CAISAYTGTGGYEQYF. In DNA form, the CDR3 reads TGTGCCATCAGTGCCTACACCGGGACAGGGGGCTACGAGCAGTACTTC.

The chain is built from TRBV18 and TRBJ1-5; D remains unclear. Trimming took 2 bases from V and 1 from J, leaving 9 bases between them. This CDR3 region has 15 residues. Germline V CDR1 and CDR2: KGHSH, LQKENI. The CDR3 DNA is TGTGCCAGCTCACCAGGGCCCGGCAGCAATCAGCCCCAGCATTTT. This encodes CASSPGPGSNQPQHF.